This is a list of T cell receptor beta chains from one sample in a study of cytomegalovirus exposure and HLA in healthy donors. The data were produced by immunoSEQ multiplex PCR, yet TCRdb's version contains in-frame clones alone and is incomplete. The repertoire holds 100,000 to 150,000 clones, with approximately 83% as singletons. The specimen sequenced was PBMCs. These receptors all stem from a girl aged 2-9 years in good health and CMV-seronegative. The CDR3 runs from the conserved cysteine through the conserved F or W. Rows may omit the clone size; those that give it use once, few, many or a size class.

CDR3 protein | J gene | clone size | V gene
CASTDRDRVHEQYF | TRBJ2-7 | . | TRBV13
CASSLTTGTGTYEQYF | TRBJ2-7 | few | TRBV5-1
CASSSGTGRNQPQHF | TRBJ1-5 | . | TRBV6-5
CASSEWTAPGEQYF | . | . | TRBV6-1
CASRRAGYLNQPQHF | TRBJ1-5 | few | TRBV6-5
CASSPWRQSPNYGYPF | TRBJ1-2 | . | TRBV14
CASSLAGSSGANVLTF | TRBJ2-6 | . | TRBV7-2
CASSLYGTGSTEAFF | TRBJ1-1 | . | TRBV28
CSVGQNGYTF | TRBJ1-2 | . | TRBV29-1
CAISEAGLAAQYF | TRBJ2-3 | once | TRBV10-3
CASSLQEQSYDGYTF | TRBJ1-2 | . | TRBV7-6
CASRTGGADTQYF | TRBJ2-3 | . | TRBV7-2
CASSFAPRDTEAFF | TRBJ1-1 | . | TRBV27
CASSEARETQYF | TRBJ2-5 | . | TRBV10-2